A single sample is the source of the 16 T cell receptor beta chains below, sequenced in a study of beta chain features in type 1 diabetes. Study outcomes and limitations: Shorter TCRB CDR3s, moderately but significantly so, were found in Type 1 diabetes patients in all four CD4+ subsets.

The investigators reverse transcribed all of the isolated RNA, so they sequenced expressed TCRB transcripts. This table comes from immunoSEQ multiplex PCR, and its TCRdb copy is limited to in-frame clones, with some not included. The sample lists 160,000 or so clones, approximately 8.8% occurring once. Their target antigens are unknown. The sequenced sample consisted of central memory CD4+ T cells from blood. These receptors all come from a woman aged 30 to 39 with type 1 diabetes.

The rearrangement joins TRBV28 to TRBJ2-5, with TRBD2 matching over 9 bases. Germline V lookup: CDR1 MDHEN, CDR2 SYDVKM. J was trimmed by 2 bases and V by 6 bases; bases with no gene match: 10. CDR3 length: 16 amino acids. The CDR3 protein is CASSHNSGSEQETQYF. In nucleotides, the CDR3 is TGTGCCAGCAGCCACAATAGCGGGAGCGAGCAAGAGACCCAGTACTTC.

This clone was counted a few times. The V gene is TRBV7-8, the J gene TRBJ2-6; 9 bases agree with TRBD1. CDR1 and CDR2 from the germline V gene are SGHVS and FQNEAQ. The V gene end was trimmed by 4 bases and the J gene end by 1 base; junction bases not matched to a gene: 5. The CDR3 loop spans 17 amino acids. Written as DNA, the CDR3 is TGTGCCAGCAGCTCAGCGGGACAGGGATCTGGGGCCAACGTCCTGACTTTC. Translation gives CASSSAGQGSGANVLTF.

The rearrangement uses TRBV6-5 and TRBJ1-1; D not certain. CDR1 MNHEY and CDR2 SVGAGI come from the germline V gene. The CDR3 runs 11 residues. The V end lost 5 bases, the J end lost 6 bases, and 7 bases lay between the germline ends. The CDR3, as DNA: TGTGCCAGCAGTGAACAGTCTGAAGCTTTCTTT. Protein sequence: CASSEQSEAFF.

This clone was picked up a small number of times. V and J are TRBV19 and TRBJ1-2; maybe TRBD1 (6 bases). Looked up from germline, CDR1 is LNHDA and CDR2 is SQIVND (reference sequence). This CDR3 spans 14 amino acids. Deletions cut 7 bases from V and 0 bases from J, with 12 bases between. The CDR3 DNA sequence: TGTGCCAGTACCCCGGGACACACTAACTATGGCTACACCTTC. Protein sequence: CASTPGHTNYGYTF.

The rearrangement joins TRBV18 to TRBJ2-7; 10 nucleotides line up with TRBD1. CDR1 and CDR2 (germline): KGHSH, LQKENI. This CDR3 has 15 amino acids. The J segment lost 3 bases and the V segment lost 2 bases, leaving 4 bases of the junction unmatched. The CDR3 reads CASSPGTGDVYEQYF. Here the CDR3 DNA reads TGTGCCAGCTCACCAGGGACAGGGGATGTCTACGAGCAGTACTTC.

The gene calls are TRBV18 and TRBJ2-2; unclear D gene. The CDR3 is 14 residues long. CDR1 is KGHSH and CDR2 is LQKENI in the germline V gene. Trimming cost V 2 bases and J 1 base, with 5 bases left between them. The CDR3 region is CASSPYGNTGELFF. The CDR3 bases are TGTGCCAGCTCACCATACGGGAACACCGGGGAGCTGTTTTTT.

The CDR3 DNA reads as TGTGCCAGCAGGGAGGGAGGAGATACGCAGTATTTT. It encodes CASREGGDTQYF. The rearrangement links TRBV7-9 to TRBJ2-3; D may be TRBD2 (6 bases). CDR1 is SEHNR, CDR2 FQNEAQ, per germline (reference sequence). V was shortened by 6 bases and J by 5 bases, with 9 bases between the two germline ends. CDR3 length equals 12 residues.

Only a few counts were recorded for this clone. This chain uses TRBV18 with TRBJ2-3, with 7 bases aligning to TRBD2. Germline V gene lookup returns CDR1 KGHSH and CDR2 LQKENI. J lost 5 bases, V lost 2 bases, and 10 bases had no gene match. The CDR3 is 16 amino acids. The CDR3: CASSPSSGGSKDTQYF. Here the CDR3 DNA reads TGTGCCAGCTCACCATCCTCAGGCGGGAGTAAAGATACGCAGTATTTT.

This clone was seen more than once but under ten times. This chain connects TRBV5-1 to TRBJ2-1; tentative D call: TRBD2 (6 bases). CDR1 and CDR2 from the germline V gene are SGHRS and YFSETQ. This CDR3 has 15 residues. The V end lost 2 bases, the J end lost 2 bases, and 11 bases lay between the germline ends. As DNA, the CDR3 is TGCGCCAGCAGCTTATCGGGACTCCCCTACAATGAGCAGTTCTTC. Translation: CASSLSGLPYNEQFF.

This clone came up a few times. The chain recombines TRBV19 with TRBJ2-7; no definite D call. Germline CDR1 reads LNHDA; CDR2 reads SQIVND (reference sequence). The CDR3 contains 15 residues. V dropped 3 bases and J dropped 0 bases, with 12 bases sitting between them. The CDR3 DNA sequence: TGTGCCAGTAGTATCCGGCAGGCAGGCTCCTACGAGCAGTACTTC. Its translation is CASSIRQAGSYEQYF.

This clone has just a few counts. The chain employs TRBV7-9 and TRBJ1-5; D is perhaps TRBD1 (5 bases). The germline V gene encodes CDR1 SEHNR and CDR2 FQNEAQ (reference sequence). The CDR3 spans 17 residues. Trimming removed 1 base at V and 8 bases at J, with 21 bases between. The CDR3: CASSLGAQGVGSEPQHF. The DNA of the CDR3 is TGTGCCAGCAGCTTAGGGGCCCAGGGTGTGGGTTCAGAGCCCCAGCATTTT.

The sample holds a few counts of this clone. The chain is built from TRBV28 and TRBJ1-5, with TRBD1 matching 8 bases. CDR1 MDHEN and CDR2 SYDVKM come from the germline V gene. CDR3 length: 14 residues. Trimming took 7 bases from V and 5 from J; bases not matched to a gene: 7. For the CDR3, the DNA is TGTGCCAGCACCCCGACAGGGGATTATCAGCCCCAGCATTTT. Protein product: CASTPTGDYQPQHF.

The chain employs TRBV7-9 and TRBJ2-1; 8 bases are a match to TRBD1. The J segment lost 8 bases and the V segment lost 1 base, leaving 7 bases of the junction unmatched. CDR3 length: 15 amino acids. The germline CDR1 and CDR2 sequences are SEHNR and FQNEAQ (reference sequence). CDR3 protein: CASSLGTGYGHEQFF. The CDR3 bases are TGTGCCAGCAGCTTAGGGACAGGGTATGGGCATGAGCAGTTCTTC.

This clone was picked up a small number of times. The chain joins TRBV7-9 to TRBJ2-6, with no clear D. V lost 2 bases and J 1 base, leaving 12 bases between the germline ends. This CDR3 comprises 17 residues. Per germline, CDR1 SEHNR and CDR2 FQNEAQ (reference sequence). This CDR3 is CASSLSVVWSGANVLTF. CDR3 sequence (DNA): TGTGCCAGCAGCTTATCTGTAGTCTGGTCTGGGGCCAACGTCCTGACTTTC.

This clone was seen more than once but under ten times. V and J are TRBV28 and TRBJ1-3; a possible D gene is TRBD1 (6 bases). The germline V gene encodes CDR1 MDHEN and CDR2 SYDVKM. V lost 2 bases to trimming and J lost 7 bases, with 12 bases between them. The CDR3 spans 14 residues. Here the CDR3 DNA reads TGTGCCAGCAGTTTAACGGACAGTGGCAACACCATATATTTT. This gives the protein CASSLTDSGNTIYF.

This clone came up a few times. This chain connects TRBV27 to TRBJ2-5; D possibly corresponds to TRBD2 (5 bases). Trimming took off 5 bases at V and 1 base at J, with 17 bases between the two ends. The germline V gene encodes CDR1 MNHEY and CDR2 SMNVEV (reference sequence). The CDR3 extends over 16 amino acids. DNA for the CDR3: TGTGCCAGCAGTCCGGACCTCACGCGGGTCCAAGAGACCCAGTACTTC. It encodes CASSPDLTRVQETQYF.